The 22 T cell receptor beta chains given below trace back to one sample, sequenced in a study of glioma-infiltrating T cells. Amplification of TCR alpha and beta CDR3 regions from RNA used iRepertoire nested multiplex PCR. TCRdb used MiXCR to reprocess the multiplex PCR reads, holding one entry per CDR3 protein. In the table there are under 200,000 distinct CDR3 sequences, around 40% of which are singletons. Sequenced: glioma tissue, nonneoplastic brain tissue, or PBMCs (not recorded which). Source of these receptors: a human donor with low-grade glioma or glioblastoma, undergoing nonglioma brain surgery, or in good health (not recorded which).

About this clonotype: A much larger clone differs by one base, so this may be a read error. This sequence joins TRBV7-7 and TRBJ2-3; 9 nucleotides agree with TRBD1. Germline V lookup: CDR1 SSHAT, CDR2 FNYEAQ (reference sequence). This CDR3 region has 17 residues. J lost 1 base, V lost 6 bases, and 11 bases had no gene match. CDR3 DNA sequence: TGTGCCAGCAGGGGTTTGCCGGGACAGGGCCGCACAGATACGCAGTATTTT. It codes for CASRGLPGQGRTDTQYF.

On this clonotype: A much larger clone sits a single nucleotide away, making a read error possible. This sequence joins TRBV6-6 and TRBJ2-3; D might be TRBD1 (5 bases). The germline CDR1 and CDR2 sequences are MNHNY and SVGAGI (reference sequence). CDR3 length equals 18 residues. CDR3: CASSFARPGLLLADKQYF. The CDR3 coding sequence is TGTGCCAGCAGTTTCGCCCGGCCAGGGTTACTATTAGCAGATAAGCAGTATTTT.

This clonotype was counted many times. The chain combines TRBV6-1 with TRBJ2-1; 12 nucleotides line up with TRBD2. Germline V CDR1 and CDR2: MNHNS, SASEGT. The V gene end was trimmed by 10 bases and the J gene end by 3 bases; junction bases not matched to a gene: 4. The CDR3 loop spans 14 amino acids. The CDR3 DNA sequence: TGTGCCACCTGGACTAGCGGGAACTACAATGAGCAGTTCTTC. Protein: CATWTSGNYNEQFF.

At least ten counts were recorded for this clonotype. The rearrangement uses TRBV12-3 or TRBV12-4 and TRBJ1-1, with D uncertain. The CDR3 consists of 12 residues. The V end was cut by 3 bases, the J end by 8 bases, with 10 bases between. CDR3 DNA: TGTGCCAGCAGTTTTGGGAAACAAGAAGCTTTCTTT. This encodes CASSFGKQEAFF.

This clonotype was seen a single time. V gene TRBV6-5 combines with J gene TRBJ2-1; tentatively, D is TRBD2 (6 bases). The V end was cut by 10 bases, the J end by 13 bases, with 17 bases between. Germline assignment: CDR1 MNHEY and CDR2 SVGAGI. This CDR3 contains 11 residues. Here the CDR3 reads CATRLVGVQFF. CDR3 in DNA: TGTGCCACACGACTAGTGGGAGTTCAGTTCTTC.

The rearrangement uses TRBV3-1 and TRBJ2-2, with 7 bases lining up with TRBD1. Trimming cost V 2 bases and J 6 bases; bases outside gene matches: 3. The CDR3 contains 14 residues. CDR1 and CDR2 from the germline V gene are LGHDT and YNNKEL (reference sequence). Here the CDR3 reads CASSQFQGAGELFF. As DNA, the CDR3 is TGTGCCAGCAGCCAATTCCAGGGGGCCGGGGAGCTGTTTTTT.

This clonotype was seen at least ten times. This rearrangement joins TRBV6-1 to TRBJ2-1, with D maybe TRBD2 (5 bases). V was pared by 5 bases and J by 5 bases, with 16 bases between. The CDR3 extends over 15 amino acids. CDR1 and CDR2 from the germline V gene are MNHNS and SASEGT. Here the CDR3 reads CASSRSEGGNNEQFF. For the CDR3, the DNA is TGTGCCAGCAGTCGGAGCGAGGGCGGCAACAATGAGCAGTTCTTC.

The rearrangement joins TRBV29-1 to TRBJ2-3, with D possibly TRBD2 on 5 matching bases. Trimming cost V 2 bases and J 6 bases, with 12 bases left between them. The CDR3 is 13 amino acids. CDR1 and CDR2 (germline): SQVTM, ANQGSEA. The CDR3 nucleotides read TGCAGCGTTGAATGGCTAGCCCTCGATACGCAGTATTTT. Amino acid sequence: CSVEWLALDTQYF.

This clonotype has ten or more counts. J is TRBJ2-5 and V is TRBV20-1; possibly TRBD2 for D (5 bases). This CDR3 is built from 12 residues. Germline V gene data show CDR1 as DFQATT and CDR2 as SNEGSKA (reference sequence). The germline V and J ends were trimmed by 5 bases and 0 bases, with 7 bases remaining between them. In DNA form, the CDR3 reads TGCAGTGCTTGGCGGGACCAAGAGACCCAGTACTTC. Its protein product is CSAWRDQETQYF.

In its sample, this clonotype was seen many times. The J gene is TRBJ2-1, the V gene TRBV19; D may match TRBD1 or TRBD2 (5 bases each). Deletions cut 5 bases from V and 9 bases from J, with 14 bases between. This CDR3 contains 13 residues. Germline CDR1 LNHDA, CDR2 SQIVND (reference sequence). The CDR3 reads CASSSLRGAEQFF. Here the CDR3 DNA reads TGTGCCAGTAGTTCGCTTCGGGGCGCTGAGCAGTTCTTC.

The chain links TRBV7-2 to TRBJ2-7; weak D call: TRBD2 (5 bases). The germline V gene has CDR1 SGHTA and CDR2 FQGNSA. Trimming took 5 bases from V and 2 from J, leaving 16 bases between them. This CDR3 region has 15 residues. This CDR3 is CASSISGVGPYEQYF. CDR3 coding DNA: TGTGCCAGCAGCATTTCCGGGGTAGGGCCCTACGAGCAGTACTTC.

This clonotype was counted once. One end of the junction is discordant with germline, which a read error may explain. The gene calls are TRBV27 and TRBJ2-1; 8 bases agree with TRBD2. CDR1 and CDR2 (germline): MNHEY, SMNVEV (reference sequence). The CDR3 totals 15 residues. Here the CDR3 reads CARSSAGAIGDEKFF. The CDR3 DNA sequence: TGTGCCAGAAGCTCAGCGGGAGCAATAGGCGATGAGAAGTTCTTC.

In this sample, this clonotype turned up many times. The rearrangement joins TRBV5-1 to TRBJ1-1; TRBD1 is a possible D gene (5 bases). V lost 4 bases and J 0 bases, leaving 10 bases between the germline ends. This CDR3 spans 14 amino acids. Per germline, CDR1 SGHRS and CDR2 YFSETQ. CDR3 region: CASSLGTVNTEAFF. In DNA form, the CDR3 reads TGCGCCAGCAGCCTGGGGACGGTGAACACTGAAGCTTTCTTT.

This clonotype was found many times. This rearrangement joins TRBV28 to TRBJ1-1, with D perhaps matching TRBD1 (6 bases). The V and J ends lost 1 base and 9 bases respectively, with 12 bases between them. The CDR3 length is 13 residues. In germline, CDR1 is MDHEN, CDR2 SYDVKM. The CDR3 protein is CASSLSRTDKAFF. Here the CDR3 DNA reads TGTGCCAGCAGTTTATCACGGACAGATAAAGCTTTCTTT.

CDR3 loop: CASSVDPLASGLYNEQFF. CDR3 DNA sequence: TGTGCCAGCAGCGTAGATCCCCTGGCTAGCGGCCTATACAATGAGCAGTTCTTC. This chain connects TRBV9 to TRBJ2-1, with TRBD2 matching 7 bases. The ends lost 0 bases at V and 4 bases at J; junction bases unmatched: 13. Germline CDR1 SGDLS, CDR2 YYNGEE. This CDR3 has 18 residues.

In this sample, this clonotype turned up many times. The J gene is TRBJ2-1, the V gene TRBV6-1; unclear D gene. Trimming shortened V by 5 bases and J by 8 bases, and 10 bases separated the two germline ends. This CDR3 is built from 12 residues. Germline lookup yields CDR1 MNHNS and CDR2 SASEGT. For the CDR3, the DNA is TGTGCCAGCAGTCTCGCCTCTTATGAGCAGTTCTTC. Amino acid sequence: CASSLASYEQFF.

This sequence joins TRBV29-1 and TRBJ2-1; no firm D call. The CDR3 contains 15 residues. Trimming stripped 6 bases from V and 3 bases from J, with 18 bases between. Germline values: CDR1 SQVTM, CDR2 ANQGSEA. CDR3 coding DNA: TGCAGCGTGCTCGACAAGTCATTGGGCTACAATGAGCAGTTCTTC. As protein: CSVLDKSLGYNEQFF.

Ten or more counts support this clonotype. The V and J genes are TRBV4-1 and TRBJ1-5, with D maybe TRBD1 (6 bases). The V gene lost 8 bases and the J gene lost 0 bases, with 11 bases spanning the gap. The length of the CDR3 is 14 residues. The germline V gene has CDR1 MGHRA and CDR2 YSYEKL. CDR3 loop: CASGEQGSNQPQHF. For the CDR3, the DNA is TGCGCCAGCGGTGAACAGGGTAGCAATCAGCCCCAGCATTTT.

Concerning this clonotype: A much larger clone is a single base away; this may be a read error. V and J are TRBV20-1 and TRBJ2-3; 15 bases are shared with TRBD2. Germline V lookup: CDR1 DFQATT, CDR2 SNEGSKA (reference sequence). The CDR3 covers 17 residues. V was clipped by 3 bases and J by 6 bases; unmatched bases: 10. The CDR3 region has the DNA TGCAGTGCTAGTGAAAGGCGGACTAGCGGGAGGGAGGATACGCAGTATTTT. Its translation: CSASERRTSGREDTQYF.

This clonotype was seen only a few times. The chain has TRBV7-8 and TRBJ2-3; possible D gene TRBD2, 5 bases. The V end was cut by 2 bases, the J end by 0 bases, with 9 bases between. CDR1 and CDR2 (germline): SGHVS, FQNEAQ. The CDR3 is 15 residues long. CDR3 DNA sequence: TGTGCCAGCAGCTTATTGACGGGGAGCACAGATACGCAGTATTTT. This gives the protein CASSLLTGSTDTQYF.

A note on this clonotype: One end of the junction does not line up with germline, which may come from a read error. The rearrangement joins TRBV6-1 to TRBJ2-1; D not certain. CDR1 and CDR2 from the germline V gene are MNHNS and SASEGT. The CDR3 has 15 residues. In DNA form, the CDR3 reads TGTGCCAGCAGTGTTCAATCCACCCTCTACAATGATCAGTTCTTC. Its translation: CASSVQSTLYNDQFF.

About this clonotype itself: A read error is possible here, since a much larger clone lies one base away. The V gene is TRBV20-1, the J gene TRBJ2-1, with TRBD2 identical over 10 bases. Germline V gives CDR1 DFQATT, CDR2 SNEGSKA (reference sequence). With 7 bases clipped from V and 7 bases from J, the junction kept 13 bases outside the gene matches. The CDR3 runs to 15 residues. Here the CDR3 reads CSGHPATSGNNEQFF. The CDR3 nucleotides read TGCAGTGGGCACCCCGCCACTAGCGGGAATAATGAGCAGTTCTTC.